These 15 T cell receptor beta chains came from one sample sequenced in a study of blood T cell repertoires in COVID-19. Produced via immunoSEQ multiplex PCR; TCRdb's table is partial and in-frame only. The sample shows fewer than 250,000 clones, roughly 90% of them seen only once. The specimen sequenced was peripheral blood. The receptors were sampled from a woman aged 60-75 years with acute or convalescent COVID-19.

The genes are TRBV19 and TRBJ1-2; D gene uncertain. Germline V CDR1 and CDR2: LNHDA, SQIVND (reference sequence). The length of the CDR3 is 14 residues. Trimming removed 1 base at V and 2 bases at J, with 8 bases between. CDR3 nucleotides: TGTGCCAGTAGTATAGCCTCGACAAACTATGGCTACACCTTC. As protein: CASSIASTNYGYTF.

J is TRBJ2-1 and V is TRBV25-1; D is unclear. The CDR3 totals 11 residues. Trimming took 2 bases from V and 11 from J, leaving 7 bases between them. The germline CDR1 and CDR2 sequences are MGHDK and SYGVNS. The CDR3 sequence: CASSEQRKQFF. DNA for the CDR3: TGTGCCAGCAGTGAACAGAGGAAGCAGTTCTTC.

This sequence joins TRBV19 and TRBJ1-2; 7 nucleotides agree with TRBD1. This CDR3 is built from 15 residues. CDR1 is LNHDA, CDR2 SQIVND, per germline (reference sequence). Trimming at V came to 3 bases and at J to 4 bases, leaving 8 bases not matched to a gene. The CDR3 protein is CASSIGTAGPYGYTF. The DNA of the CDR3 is TGTGCCAGTAGTATTGGGACAGCGGGTCCCTATGGCTACACCTTC.

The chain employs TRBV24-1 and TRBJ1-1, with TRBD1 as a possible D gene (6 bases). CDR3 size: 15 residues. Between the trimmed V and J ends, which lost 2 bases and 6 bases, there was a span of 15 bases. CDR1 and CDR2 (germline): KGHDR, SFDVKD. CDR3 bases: TGTGCCACCAGTGATTCCACTACAGGGTTGGCTGAAGCTTTCTTT. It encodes CATSDSTTGLAEAFF.

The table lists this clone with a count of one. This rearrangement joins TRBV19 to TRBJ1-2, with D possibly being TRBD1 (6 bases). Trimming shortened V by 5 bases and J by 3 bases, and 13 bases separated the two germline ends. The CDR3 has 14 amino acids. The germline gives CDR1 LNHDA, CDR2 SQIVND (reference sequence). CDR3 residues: CASSAQGFYYGYTF. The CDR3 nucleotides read TGTGCCAGTAGTGCACAGGGTTTTTACTATGGCTACACCTTC.

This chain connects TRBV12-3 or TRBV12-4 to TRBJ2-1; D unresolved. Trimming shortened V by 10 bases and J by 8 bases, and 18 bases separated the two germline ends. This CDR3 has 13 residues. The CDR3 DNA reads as TGTGCCACCGTAACCCTATCTAATGATGAGCAGTTCTTC. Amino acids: CATVTLSNDEQFF.

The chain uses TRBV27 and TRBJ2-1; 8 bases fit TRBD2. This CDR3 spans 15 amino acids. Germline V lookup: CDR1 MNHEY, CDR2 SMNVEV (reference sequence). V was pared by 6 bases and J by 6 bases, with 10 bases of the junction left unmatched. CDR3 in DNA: TGTGCCAGCAGCGCTGGGACTAGTTTTCCCAATGAGCAGTTCTTC. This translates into CASSAGTSFPNEQFF.

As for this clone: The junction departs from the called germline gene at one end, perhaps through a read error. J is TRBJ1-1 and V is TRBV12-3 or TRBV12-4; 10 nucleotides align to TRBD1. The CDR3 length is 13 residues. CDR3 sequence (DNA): TGTGCCAGCAGCTTAGTCCCGGGACAGGGGGCTTTCTTT. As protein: CASSLVPGQGAFF.

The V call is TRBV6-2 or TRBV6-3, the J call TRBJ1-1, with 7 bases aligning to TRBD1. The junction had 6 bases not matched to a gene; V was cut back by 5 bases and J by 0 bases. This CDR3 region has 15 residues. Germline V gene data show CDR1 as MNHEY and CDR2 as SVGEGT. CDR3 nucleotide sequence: TGTGCCAGCAGTCCCCACAGGGGAATGAACACTGAAGCTTTCTTT. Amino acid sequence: CASSPHRGMNTEAFF.

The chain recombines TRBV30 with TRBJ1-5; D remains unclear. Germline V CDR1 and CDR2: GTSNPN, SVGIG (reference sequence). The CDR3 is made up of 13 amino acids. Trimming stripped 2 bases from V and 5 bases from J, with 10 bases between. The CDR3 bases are TGTGCCTGGAGTTTGGGCACTGATCAGCCCCAGCATTTT. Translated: CAWSLGTDQPQHF.

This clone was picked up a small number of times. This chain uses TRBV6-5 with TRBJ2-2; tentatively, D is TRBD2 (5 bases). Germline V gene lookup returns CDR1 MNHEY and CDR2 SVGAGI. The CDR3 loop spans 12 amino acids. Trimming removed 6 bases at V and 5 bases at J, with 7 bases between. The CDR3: CASRSGTGELFF. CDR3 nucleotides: TGTGCCAGCAGAAGCGGTACCGGGGAGCTGTTTTTT.

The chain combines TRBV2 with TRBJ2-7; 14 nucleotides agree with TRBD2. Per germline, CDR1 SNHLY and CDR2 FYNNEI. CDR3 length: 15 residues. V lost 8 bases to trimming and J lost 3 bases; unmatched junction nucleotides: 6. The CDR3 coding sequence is TGTGCCAGCGGTGGGGGGACTAGCGGGAGCTACGAGCAGTACTTC. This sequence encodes CASGGGTSGSYEQYF.

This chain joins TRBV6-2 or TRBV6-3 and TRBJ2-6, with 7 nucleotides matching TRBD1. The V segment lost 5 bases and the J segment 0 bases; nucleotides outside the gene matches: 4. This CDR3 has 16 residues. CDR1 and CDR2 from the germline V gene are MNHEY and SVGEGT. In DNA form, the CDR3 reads TGTGCCAGCAGTCACAGGGGAATCTCTGGGGCCAACGTCCTGACTTTC. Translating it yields CASSHRGISGANVLTF.

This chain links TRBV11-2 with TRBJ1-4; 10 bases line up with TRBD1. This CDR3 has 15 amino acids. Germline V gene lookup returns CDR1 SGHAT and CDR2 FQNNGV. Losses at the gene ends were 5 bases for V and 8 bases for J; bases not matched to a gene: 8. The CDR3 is CASSRPGTGVEKLFF. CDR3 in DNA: TGTGCCAGCAGCCGTCCCGGGACAGGGGTGGAAAAACTGTTTTTT.

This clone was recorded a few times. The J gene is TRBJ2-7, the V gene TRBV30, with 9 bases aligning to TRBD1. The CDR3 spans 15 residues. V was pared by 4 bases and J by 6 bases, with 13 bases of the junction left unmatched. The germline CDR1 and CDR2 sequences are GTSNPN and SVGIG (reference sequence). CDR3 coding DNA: TGTGCCTGGAAATCACAGGGGGCAATGGGGGGCGAGCAGTACTTC. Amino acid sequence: CAWKSQGAMGGEQYF. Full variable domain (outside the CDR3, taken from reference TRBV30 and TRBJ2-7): SQTIHQWPATLVQPVGSPLSLECTVEGTSNPNLYWYRQAAGRGLQLLFYSVGIGQISSEVPQNLSASRPQDRQFILSSKKLLLSDSGFYLCAWKSQGAMGGEQYFGPGTRLTVT.